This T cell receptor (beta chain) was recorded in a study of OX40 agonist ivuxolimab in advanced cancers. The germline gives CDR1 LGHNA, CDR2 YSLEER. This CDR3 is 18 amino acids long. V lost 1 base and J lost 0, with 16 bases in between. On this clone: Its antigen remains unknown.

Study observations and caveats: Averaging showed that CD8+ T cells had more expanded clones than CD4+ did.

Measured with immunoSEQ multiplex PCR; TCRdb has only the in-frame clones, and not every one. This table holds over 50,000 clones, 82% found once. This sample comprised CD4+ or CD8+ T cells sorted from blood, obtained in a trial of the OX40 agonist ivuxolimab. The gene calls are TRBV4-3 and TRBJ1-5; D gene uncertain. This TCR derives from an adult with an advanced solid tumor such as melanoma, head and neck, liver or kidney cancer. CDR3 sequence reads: CASSQGPEGAYSNQPQHF. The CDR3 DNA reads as TGCGCCAGCAGCCAAGGGCCGGAAGGAGCCTATAGCAATCAGCCCCAGCATTTT.